The TCR beta chain under discussion was sequenced for a study of T cell responses to AZD1222 COVID-19 vaccine. The repertoire was sequenced with immunoSEQ multiplex PCR; TCRdb's copy has only in-frame clones and lacks some. The sample has 34,000 or so clones, 85% to 90% seen once. The CDR3 contains 15 residues. From germline, CDR1 is SGHTA and CDR2 FQGTGA. The V and J ends lost 3 bases and 7 bases respectively, with 16 bases between them. Study-wide findings and caveats: Sampling captured repertoires only after the peak T cell response.

This clone was counted a single time. Antigen: not known. Here the sequenced sample was peripheral blood, taken on day 0 of AZD1222 vaccination. The genes are TRBV7-3 and TRBJ2-1; D is tentatively TRBD1 or TRBD2 (6 bases each). The receptor was derived from an adult in good health. The CDR3 spells CASSLFGGLENEQFF. The CDR3 region has the DNA TGTGCCAGCAGCTTGTTTGGGGGGCTTGAAAATGAGCAGTTCTTC.